Each of the 9 T cell receptor beta chains below was sequenced from the same sample in a study of T cell repertoires in cytomegalovirus infection (dated by TCRdb to the late 2010s). Their recognized antigens are unknown. The run used an Illumina HiSeq 1500. TCRdb applied fastp at Q25 and MiXCR to the public reads, then kept only in-frame beta chains. For every CDR3 protein sequence, its rows merge into one entry that carries the most common genes and DNA. The sample includes hundreds of thousands of distinct CDR3 sequences, with 25% to 35% observed a single time. The ten largest clones capture about a sixth of the sample. The treatment or condition label corresponds to: in vitro stimulation with specific CMV peptide epitopes to enrich CMV-specific T cells. This sample comprised cultured PBMCs, obtained from culture after CMV antigen stimulation. The receptor set was obtained from a human donor in good health (CMV status not recorded). Some clones in this sample may be carry-over from other donors' samples.

This chain connects TRBV7-2 to TRBJ2-1, with D maybe TRBD1 (6 bases). The CDR3 runs to 12 residues. Germline CDR1 and CDR2: SGHTA and FQGNSA. V was trimmed by 5 bases and J by 11 bases, leaving 13 bases between them. The CDR3 bases are TGTGCCAGCAGCATAGACAGGACGAAGCAGTTCTTC. Protein sequence: CASSIDRTKQFF.

The table lists this clonotype with many counts. This rearrangement joins TRBV7-2 to TRBJ2-7; 9 bases line up with TRBD2. The CDR3 length is 15 residues. The germline V gene has CDR1 SGHTA and CDR2 FQGNSA. Trimming removed 5 bases from V and 4 bases from J; junction bases left unmatched: 9. The CDR3 sequence is CASSISGSSPYEQYF. DNA for the CDR3: TGTGCCAGCAGCATTAGCGGGAGTTCCCCTTACGAGCAGTACTTC.

V and J are TRBV7-7 and TRBJ2-4; a possible D gene is TRBD2 (6 bases). The germline CDR1 and CDR2 sequences are SSHAT and FNYEAQ (reference sequence). V was shortened by 8 bases and J by 1 base, with 18 bases between the two germline ends. The CDR3 runs 16 residues. This chain's CDR3 is CASLEKTSYAKNIQYF. In nucleotides, the CDR3 is TGTGCCAGCCTTGAAAAGACTAGTTATGCCAAAAACATTCAGTACTTC.

The chain joins TRBV5-1 to TRBJ2-1, with a weak D call TRBD2 (7 bases). Germline V gene lookup returns CDR1 SGHRS and CDR2 YFSETQ. This CDR3 spans 14 amino acids. Trimming removed 3 bases at V and 9 bases at J, with 16 bases between. CDR3 nucleotides: TGCGCCAGCAGCTGGCAAGGGGGGGCCGGTGAGCAGTTCTTC. Translation gives CASSWQGGAGEQFF.

The sample holds a few counts of this clonotype. The rearrangement uses TRBV11-3 and TRBJ1-2, with D possibly being TRBD1 (6 bases). This CDR3 is 15 amino acids long. Germline-derived CDR1 and CDR2 are SGHNT and YENEEA. The V end lost 3 bases, the J end lost 0 bases, and 11 bases lay between the germline ends. The CDR3 nucleotides read TGTGCCAGCAGCTTGTTACAGGGTACTAACTATGGCTACACCTTC. As protein: CASSLLQGTNYGYTF.

This rearrangement joins TRBV7-6 to TRBJ2-3; D possibly corresponds to TRBD1 (5 bases). This CDR3 is 17 amino acids long. The ends were cut back, 5 bases at V and 2 bases at J, with 20 bases in the middle. Germline V gives CDR1 SGHVS, CDR2 FNYEAQ. The CDR3 nucleotides are TGTGCCAGCAGCGCAGCCGGTGCGCAGGGTACCACAGATACGCAGTATTTT. Translated: CASSAAGAQGTTDTQYF.

J is TRBJ2-2 and V is TRBV2; the D is unclear. Germline values: CDR1 SNHLY, CDR2 FYNNEI. This CDR3 has 14 amino acids. The ends were cut back, 6 bases at V and 1 base at J, with 9 bases in the middle. The CDR3 nucleotides read TGTGCCAGCAGCGATAATGGGAACACCGGGGAGCTGTTTTTT. Its protein is CASSDNGNTGELFF.

This chain joins TRBV27 and TRBJ1-5, with D uncertain. The germline V and J ends were trimmed by 5 bases and 7 bases, with 15 bases remaining between them. CDR3 length equals 14 residues. Per germline, CDR1 MNHEY and CDR2 SMNVEV (reference sequence). CDR3 amino acids: CASSHHLRGQPQHF. As DNA, the CDR3 is TGTGCCAGCAGTCACCATTTAAGAGGGCAGCCCCAGCATTTT.

This clonotype has just one count. The chain links TRBV14 to TRBJ2-1; TRBD2 aligns across 10 bases. V was pared by 1 base and J by 5 bases, with 17 bases of the junction left unmatched. In germline, CDR1 is SGHDN, CDR2 FVKESK. The CDR3 runs 20 residues. The CDR3 bases are TGTGCCAGCAGCCAAGCTCCTGGGTTCGGACTAGCGGAGGGGGACAATGAGCAGTTCTTC. Protein sequence: CASSQAPGFGLAEGDNEQFF.